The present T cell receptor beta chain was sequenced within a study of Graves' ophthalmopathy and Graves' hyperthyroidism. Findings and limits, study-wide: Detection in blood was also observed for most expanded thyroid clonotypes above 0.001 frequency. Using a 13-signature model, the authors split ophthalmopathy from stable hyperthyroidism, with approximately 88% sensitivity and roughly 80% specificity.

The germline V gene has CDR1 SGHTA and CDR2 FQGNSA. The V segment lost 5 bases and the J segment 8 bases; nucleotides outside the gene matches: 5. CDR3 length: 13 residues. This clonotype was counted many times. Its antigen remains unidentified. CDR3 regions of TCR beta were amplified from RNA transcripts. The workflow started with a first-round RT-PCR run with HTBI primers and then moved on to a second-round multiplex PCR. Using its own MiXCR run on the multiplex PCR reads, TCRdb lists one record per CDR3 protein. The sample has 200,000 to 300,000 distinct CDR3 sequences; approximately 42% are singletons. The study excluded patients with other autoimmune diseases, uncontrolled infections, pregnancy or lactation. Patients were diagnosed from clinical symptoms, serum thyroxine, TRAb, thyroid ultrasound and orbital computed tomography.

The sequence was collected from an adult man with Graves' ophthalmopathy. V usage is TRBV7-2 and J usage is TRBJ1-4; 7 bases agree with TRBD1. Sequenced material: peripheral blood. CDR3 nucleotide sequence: TGTGCCAGCAGCGCACGGACAGGAGAAAAACTGTTTTTT. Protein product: CASSARTGEKLFF.